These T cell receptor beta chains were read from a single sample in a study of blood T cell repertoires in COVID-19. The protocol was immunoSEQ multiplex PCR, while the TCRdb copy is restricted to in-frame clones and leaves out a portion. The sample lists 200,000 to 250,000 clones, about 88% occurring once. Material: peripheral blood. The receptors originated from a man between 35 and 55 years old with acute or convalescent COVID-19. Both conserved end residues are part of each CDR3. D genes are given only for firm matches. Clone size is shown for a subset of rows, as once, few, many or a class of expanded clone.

TGTGCCAGCAGCCTAAAGGGGCGACACGGGGAGCTGTTTTTT	CASSLKGRHGELFF	TRBV3-1/TRBV3-2	.	.	TRBJ2-2
TGTGCCAGTAGTACCCTCGGACAGACGAACACCGGGGAGCTGTTTTTT	CASSTLGQTNTGELFF	TRBV19	.	.	TRBJ2-2
TGTGCCAGCAGCGCCAGGACAGGACTTAACTATGGCTACACCTTC	CASSARTGLNYGYTF	TRBV5-4	TRBD1	.	TRBJ1-2
TGTGCCAGCAGCTTATCTTGGAACGGAGGAGGTTCACCCCTCCACTTT	CASSLSWNGGGSPLHF	TRBV11-2	.	.	TRBJ1-6
TGTGCCAGCAGTGAACAGGGAGAGACCCAGTACTTC	CASSEQGETQYF	TRBV6-1	.	.	TRBJ2-5
TGTGCCAGCAGTTACTCGCGAGATACGCAGTATTTT	CASSYSRDTQYF	TRBV6-5	.	.	TRBJ2-3
TGTGCCAGCAGTCTCCAGGGAGGCAATTCACCCCTCCACTTT	CASSLQGGNSPLHF	TRBV3-1/TRBV3-2	.	.	TRBJ1-6
TGTGCCAGCAGTTTTGACAGGGACGCCTACGAGCAGTACTTC	CASSFDRDAYEQYF	TRBV28	TRBD1	.	TRBJ2-7
TGTGCCAGCAGCTTTGGGGGGGCGAGGGTCGATGGCTACACCTTC	CASSFGGARVDGYTF	TRBV11-2	.	.	TRBJ1-2
TGTGCCAGCAGCCCCGCCACGGCTCTGACTTTGGATTTT	CASSPATALTLDF	TRBV7-2	.	.	TRBJ1-4
TGTGCCAGCAGCGGCAGACAGGGCCACGAGCAGTACTTC	CASSGRQGHEQYF	TRBV11-2	TRBD1	few	TRBJ2-7
TGTGCCATCAGTAAAGCGGGGGGGCAGGATACGCAGTATTTT	CAISKAGGQDTQYF	TRBV10-3	TRBD2	.	TRBJ2-3
TGTGCCAGCAGCTTAGCGCGTAGTAGCGGGGAACAAGAGACCCAGTACTTC	CASSLARSSGEQETQYF	TRBV7-8	TRBD2	once	TRBJ2-5
TGTGCCAGCAGCTTGAAGGGGGTATCACCCCTCCACTTT	CASSLKGVSPLHF	TRBV5-4	.	few	TRBJ1-6
TGTGCCAGCAGTCAAACCTCGGGACAGCAAGAGACCCAGTACTTC	CASSQTSGQQETQYF	TRBV6-5	TRBD1	.	TRBJ2-5